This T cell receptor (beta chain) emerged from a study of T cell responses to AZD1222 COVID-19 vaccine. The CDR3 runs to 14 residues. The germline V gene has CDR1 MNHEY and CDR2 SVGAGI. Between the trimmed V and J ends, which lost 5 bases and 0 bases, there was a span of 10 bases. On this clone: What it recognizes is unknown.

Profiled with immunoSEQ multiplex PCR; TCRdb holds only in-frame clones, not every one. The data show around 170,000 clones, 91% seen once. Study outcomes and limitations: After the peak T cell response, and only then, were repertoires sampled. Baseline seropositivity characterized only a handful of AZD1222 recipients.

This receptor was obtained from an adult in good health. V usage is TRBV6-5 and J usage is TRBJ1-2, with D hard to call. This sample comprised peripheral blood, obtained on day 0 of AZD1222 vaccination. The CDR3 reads CASSTAQTNYGYTF. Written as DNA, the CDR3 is TGTGCCAGCAGTACAGCCCAAACTAACTATGGCTACACCTTC.